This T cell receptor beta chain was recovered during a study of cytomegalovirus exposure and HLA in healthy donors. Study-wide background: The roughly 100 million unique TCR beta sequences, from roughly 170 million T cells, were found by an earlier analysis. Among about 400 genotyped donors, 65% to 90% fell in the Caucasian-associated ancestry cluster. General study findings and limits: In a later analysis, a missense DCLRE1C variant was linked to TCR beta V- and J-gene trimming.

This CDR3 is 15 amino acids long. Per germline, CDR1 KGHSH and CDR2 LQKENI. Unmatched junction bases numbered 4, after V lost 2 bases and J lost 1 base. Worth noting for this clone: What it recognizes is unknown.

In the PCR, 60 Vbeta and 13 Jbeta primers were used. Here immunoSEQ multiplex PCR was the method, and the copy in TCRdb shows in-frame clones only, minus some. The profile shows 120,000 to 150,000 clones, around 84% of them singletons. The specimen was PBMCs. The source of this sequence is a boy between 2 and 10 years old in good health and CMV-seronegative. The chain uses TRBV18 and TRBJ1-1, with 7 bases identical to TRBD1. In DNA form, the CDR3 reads TGTGCCAGCTCACCAGACAGGGACTGGAACACTGAAGCTTTCTTT. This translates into CASSPDRDWNTEAFF.